These 18 T cell receptor beta chains came from one sample sequenced in a study of OX40 agonist ivuxolimab in advanced cancers. TCRdb's copy holds only in-frame clones and misses some; the assay was immunoSEQ multiplex PCR. The repertoire has about 32,000 clones, roughly 84% of them found once; the top ten carry roughly a fifth. The specimen comprised CD4+ or CD8+ T cells sorted from blood, sampled in a trial of the OX40 agonist ivuxolimab. These receptors originate from an adult with an advanced solid tumor such as melanoma, head and neck, liver or kidney cancer.

The V gene is TRBV28, the J gene TRBJ1-5; 7 nucleotides align to TRBD1. In germline, CDR1 is MDHEN, CDR2 SYDVKM. CDR3 length: 15 amino acids. V shed 4 bases, J shed 4 bases, and the junction held 7 bases outside the gene matches. CDR3 DNA: TGTGCCAGCAGTTCAATACAGGGGTTAAATCAGCCCCAGCATTTT. It translates to CASSSIQGLNQPQHF.

V usage is TRBV27 and J usage is TRBJ2-1; the D is unclear. This CDR3 has 11 amino acids. The V and J ends lost 4 bases and 5 bases respectively, with 3 bases between them. Germline loops: CDR1 MNHEY, CDR2 SMNVEV (reference sequence). The CDR3 region has the DNA TGTGCCAGCAGTTCAAACAATGAGCAGTTCTTC. Protein: CASSSNNEQFF.

The chain recombines TRBV7-9 with TRBJ2-7, with 7 bases identical to TRBD1. This CDR3 spans 16 amino acids. The germline CDR1 and CDR2 sequences are SEHNR and FQNEAQ (reference sequence). V was clipped by 5 bases and J by 6 bases; unmatched bases: 16. This chain's CDR3 is CASSDSLTGPVGEQYF. The CDR3 nucleotides are TGTGCCAGCAGCGACTCCCTGACAGGGCCTGTTGGCGAGCAGTACTTC.

The gene calls are TRBV28 and TRBJ2-2, with TRBD1 matching 8 bases. There are 15 residues in the CDR3. Looked up from germline, CDR1 is MDHEN and CDR2 is SYDVKM. Trimming cost V 2 bases and J 3 bases; bases outside gene matches: 2. The CDR3 spells CASSLLDRDTGELFF. Written as DNA, the CDR3 is TGTGCCAGCAGTTTACTGGACAGGGACACCGGGGAGCTGTTTTTT. Full variable domain (outside the CDR3, taken from reference TRBV28 and TRBJ2-2): DVKVTQSSRYLVKRTGEKVFLECVQDMDHENMFWYRQDPGLGLRLIYFSYDVKMKEKGDIPEGYSVSREKKERFSLILESASTNQTSMYLCASSLLDRDTGELFFGEGSRLTVL.

This chain uses TRBV25-1 with TRBJ2-7; D uncertain. CDR1 is MGHDK and CDR2 is SYGVNS in the germline V gene. Trimming shortened V by 4 bases and J by 2 bases, and 12 bases separated the two germline ends. The CDR3 is 14 residues long. The DNA for the CDR3 is TGTGCCAGCAGTGGGTTTAGGCATCCCTACGAGCAGTACTTC. The encoded protein is CASSGFRHPYEQYF.

A few counts support this clone. V and J are TRBV11-3 and TRBJ1-1, with 9 bases identical to TRBD1. J lost 7 bases, V lost 4 bases, and 10 bases had no gene match. This CDR3 is built from 15 residues. In germline, CDR1 is SGHNT, CDR2 YENEEA. This CDR3 reads CASSSRTGDEGEAFF. As DNA, the CDR3 is TGTGCCAGCAGCTCCCGGACAGGGGATGAAGGTGAAGCTTTCTTT. The whole variable domain, remainder taken from reference TRBV11-3 and TRBJ1-1, is EAGVVQSPRYKIIEKKQPVAFWCNPISGHNTLYWYLQNLGQGPELLIRYENEEAVDDSQLPKDRFSAERLKGVDSTLKIQPAELGDSAVYLCASSSRTGDEGEAFFGQGTRLTVV.

The chain combines TRBV19 with TRBJ2-7, with 7 nucleotides matching TRBD1. The CDR3 totals 15 residues. Germline V gives CDR1 LNHDA, CDR2 SQIVND (reference sequence). The J segment lost 4 bases and the V segment lost 6 bases, leaving 12 bases of the junction unmatched. For the CDR3, the DNA is TGTGCCAGTAGCCAAACAGGGGTCCCATTTTACGAGCAGTACTTC. Protein sequence: CASSQTGVPFYEQYF.

The CDR3: CASSLGLAQYF. The DNA for the CDR3 is TGTGCCAGCAGCTTAGGATTGGCCCAGTACTTC. The chain links TRBV5-4 to TRBJ2-5; unclear D gene. CDR1 and CDR2 from the germline V gene are SGHNT and YYREEE (reference sequence). V shed 2 bases and J shed 9 bases, with 8 bases lying between them. There are 11 residues in the CDR3. Based on the CDR3 plus reference TRBV5-4 and TRBJ2-5, the full variable domain is ETGVTQSPTHLIKTRGQQVTLRCSSQSGHNTVSWYQQALGQGPQFIFQYYREEENGRGNFPPRFSGLQFPNYSSELNVNALELDDSALYLCASSLGLAQYFGPGTRLLVL.

The gene calls are TRBV11-2 and TRBJ1-2, with 8 bases lining up with TRBD1. Germline CDR1 reads SGHAT; CDR2 reads FQNNGV. V trimming: 5 bases; J trimming: 3 bases; junction bases outside the gene matches: 5. The CDR3 is 14 residues long. The CDR3 here is CASSPTGVYYGYTF. The CDR3 nucleotides are TGTGCCAGCAGCCCGACAGGGGTCTACTATGGCTACACCTTC.

The gene calls are TRBV2 and TRBJ2-1; D remains ambiguous. Germline V gene data show CDR1 as SNHLY and CDR2 as FYNNEI. This CDR3 region has 16 residues. Trimming stripped 1 base from V and 4 bases from J, with 14 bases between. The CDR3 here is CASSEEAGPRYNEQFF. The CDR3, as DNA: TGTGCCAGCAGTGAAGAAGCCGGGCCTAGATACAATGAGCAGTTCTTC.

This chain uses TRBV29-1 with TRBJ2-1; 10 positions match TRBD1. CDR3 length: 14 residues. Germline CDR1 reads SQVTM; CDR2 reads ANQGSEA. V gave up 4 bases and J gave up 8 bases; unmatched junction bases: 8. The CDR3 bases are TGCAGCGTTGTGGGGGACAGGGGATTCGATGAGCAGTTCTTC. Amino acids: CSVVGDRGFDEQFF.

The chain links TRBV2 to TRBJ1-1; D is ambiguous. With 0 bases removed from V and 0 bases from J, the gap between germline ends came to 11 bases. The CDR3 has 16 amino acids. Germline CDR1 reads SNHLY; CDR2 reads FYNNEI. The chain's CDR3 is CASSEASGSLNTEAFF. The CDR3 nucleotides read TGTGCCAGCAGTGAAGCCTCTGGCAGCTTGAACACTGAAGCTTTCTTT.

The V call is TRBV5-8, the J call TRBJ2-5; D remains ambiguous. Looked up from germline, CDR1 is SGHTS and CDR2 is YDEGEE. This CDR3 has 12 amino acids. The V end lost 2 bases, the J end lost 0 bases, and 2 bases lay between the germline ends. The CDR3 nucleotides read TGTGCCAGCAGCTTCAACCAAGAGACCCAGTACTTC. This translates into CASSFNQETQYF.

This clone is termed medium-sized (0.01 to 0.1%). The chain recombines TRBV9 with TRBJ2-1; 7 nucleotides align to TRBD1. CDR1 and CDR2 from the germline V gene are SGDLS and YYNGEE. CDR3 length equals 14 residues. The V segment lost 0 bases and the J segment 10 bases; nucleotides outside the gene matches: 7. CDR3 in DNA: TGTGCCAGCAGCGTAGCTTACAGGGGCGGCGAGCAGTTCTTC. Its protein is CASSVAYRGGEQFF.

The rearrangement joins TRBV1 to TRBJ1-2; TRBD1 reflects the table's D call only, with no check against the DNA. TRBV1 is flagged as a pseudogene. The CDR3 has 15 residues. DNA of the CDR3: TGCACCAGCAGCCAAAATGGGGGCGCAAGCTATGGCTACACCTTC. Amino acid sequence: CTSSQNGGASYGYTF.

The rearrangement links TRBV19 to TRBJ2-7; D might be TRBD1 (5 bases). The V and J ends lost 10 bases and 5 bases respectively, with 15 bases between them. In germline, CDR1 is LNHDA, CDR2 SQIVND (reference sequence). The CDR3 totals 12 residues. CDR3 sequence: CATSMGQHEQYF. As DNA, the CDR3 is TGTGCCACCTCAATGGGGCAACACGAGCAGTACTTC.

The genes are TRBV5-1 and TRBJ2-7; the D is unclear. This CDR3 contains 11 residues. Germline loops: CDR1 SGHRS, CDR2 YFSETQ. Written as DNA, the CDR3 is TGCGCGATAGGCAGTTCCTACGAGCAGTACTTC. As protein: CAIGSSYEQYF.

The V and J genes are TRBV7-9 and TRBJ1-4; the D is unclear. Germline V gene sequence: CDR1 SEHNR, CDR2 FQNEAQ (reference sequence). Trimming removed 1 base at V and 0 bases at J, with 12 bases between. This CDR3 region has 17 residues. Here the CDR3 reads CASSLVVASSTNEKLFF. The CDR3 DNA sequence: TGTGCCAGCAGCTTAGTCGTAGCATCCTCAACTAATGAAAAACTGTTTTTT.